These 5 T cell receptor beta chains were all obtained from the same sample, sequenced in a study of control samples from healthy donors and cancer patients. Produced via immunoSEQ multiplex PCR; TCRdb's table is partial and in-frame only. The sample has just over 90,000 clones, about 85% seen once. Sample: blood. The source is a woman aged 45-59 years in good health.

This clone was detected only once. The CDR3 sequence is CASSSTQGPRGYTF. In nucleotides, the CDR3 is TGTGCCAGCAGCTCAACGCAGGGTCCAAGAGGCTACACCTTC. The chain couples TRBV13 to TRBJ1-2; maybe TRBD1 (5 bases). Trimming shortened V by 4 bases and J by 8 bases, and 17 bases separated the two germline ends. This CDR3 has 14 residues. Germline V lookup: CDR1 PRHDT, CDR2 FYEKMQ (reference sequence).

The CDR3 DNA sequence: TGTGCCAGCAGCTTCTCCGGGAACTATGGCTACACCTTC. Translated, it gives CASSFSGNYGYTF. The V call is TRBV28, the J call TRBJ1-2; D remains unclear. Germline assignment: CDR1 MDHEN and CDR2 SYDVKM. CDR3 length equals 13 residues. V gave up 6 bases and J gave up 2 bases, with 10 bases separating them.

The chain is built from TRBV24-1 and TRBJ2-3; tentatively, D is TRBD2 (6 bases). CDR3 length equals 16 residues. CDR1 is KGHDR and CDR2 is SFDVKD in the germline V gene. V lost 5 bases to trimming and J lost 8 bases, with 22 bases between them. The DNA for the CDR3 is TGTGCCACCAGTGGAGGTGCTTTGGGAGGCAGCGCTACGCAGTATTTT. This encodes CATSGGALGGSATQYF.

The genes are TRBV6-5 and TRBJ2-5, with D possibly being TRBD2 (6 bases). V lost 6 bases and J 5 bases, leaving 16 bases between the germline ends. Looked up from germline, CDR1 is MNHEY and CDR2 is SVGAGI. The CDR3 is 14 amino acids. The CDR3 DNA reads TGTGCCAGCAGCATCGAGGGGAGGCGGGAGACCCAGTACTTC. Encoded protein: CASSIEGRRETQYF.

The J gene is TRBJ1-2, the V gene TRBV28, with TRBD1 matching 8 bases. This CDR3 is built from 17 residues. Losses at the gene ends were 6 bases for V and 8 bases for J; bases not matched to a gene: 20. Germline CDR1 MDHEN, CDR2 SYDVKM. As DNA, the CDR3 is TGTGCCAGCAGGACGGACAGGGCCATCCGCCAGGGTATCGGCTACACCTTC. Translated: CASRTDRAIRQGIGYTF.